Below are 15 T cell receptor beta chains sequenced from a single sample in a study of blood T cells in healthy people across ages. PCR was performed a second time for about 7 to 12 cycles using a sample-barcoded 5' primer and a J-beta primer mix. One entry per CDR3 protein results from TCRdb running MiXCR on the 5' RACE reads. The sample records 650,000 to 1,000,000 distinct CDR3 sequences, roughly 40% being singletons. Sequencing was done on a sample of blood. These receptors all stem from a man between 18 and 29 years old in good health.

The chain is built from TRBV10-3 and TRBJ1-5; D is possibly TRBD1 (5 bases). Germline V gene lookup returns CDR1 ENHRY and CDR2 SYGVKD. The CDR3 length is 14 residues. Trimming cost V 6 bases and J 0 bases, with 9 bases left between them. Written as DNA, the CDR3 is TGTGCCATCAGCCGGGGGTATAGCAATCAGCCCCAGCATTTT. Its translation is CAISRGYSNQPQHF.

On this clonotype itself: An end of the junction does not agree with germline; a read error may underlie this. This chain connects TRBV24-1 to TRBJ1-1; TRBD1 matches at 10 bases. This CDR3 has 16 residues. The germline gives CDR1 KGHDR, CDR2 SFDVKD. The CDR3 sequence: CATSDYRTGGRTGAFF. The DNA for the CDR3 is TGTGCCACCAGTGATTATAGGACAGGGGGACGGACTGGAGCTTTCTTT.

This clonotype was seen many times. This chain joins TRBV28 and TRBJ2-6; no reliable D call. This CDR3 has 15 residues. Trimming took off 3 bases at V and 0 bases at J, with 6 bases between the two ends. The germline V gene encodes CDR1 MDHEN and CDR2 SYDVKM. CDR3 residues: CASSLGFSGANVLTF. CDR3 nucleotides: TGTGCCAGCAGTTTGGGGTTCTCTGGGGCCAACGTCCTGACTTTC.

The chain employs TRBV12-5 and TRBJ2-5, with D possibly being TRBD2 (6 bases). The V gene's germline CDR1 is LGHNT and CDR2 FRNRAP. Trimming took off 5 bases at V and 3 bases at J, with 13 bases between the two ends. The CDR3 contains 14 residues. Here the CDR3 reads CASGVGTSKETQYF. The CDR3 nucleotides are TGTGCTAGTGGTGTCGGGACTTCGAAAGAGACCCAGTACTTC.

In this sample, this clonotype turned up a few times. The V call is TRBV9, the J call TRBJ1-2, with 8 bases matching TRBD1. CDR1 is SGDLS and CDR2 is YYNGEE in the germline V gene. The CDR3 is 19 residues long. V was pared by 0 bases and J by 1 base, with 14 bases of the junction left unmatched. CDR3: CASSVDSAGQEPDNYGYTF. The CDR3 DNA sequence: TGTGCCAGCAGCGTAGATTCTGCGGGACAGGAACCTGATAACTATGGCTACACCTTC.

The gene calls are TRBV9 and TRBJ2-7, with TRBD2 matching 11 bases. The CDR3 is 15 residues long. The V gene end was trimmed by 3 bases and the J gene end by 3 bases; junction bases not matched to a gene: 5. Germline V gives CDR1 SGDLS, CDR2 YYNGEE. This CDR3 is CASSAGTSGLYEQYF. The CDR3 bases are TGTGCCAGCAGCGCCGGGACTAGCGGCCTCTACGAGCAGTACTTC.

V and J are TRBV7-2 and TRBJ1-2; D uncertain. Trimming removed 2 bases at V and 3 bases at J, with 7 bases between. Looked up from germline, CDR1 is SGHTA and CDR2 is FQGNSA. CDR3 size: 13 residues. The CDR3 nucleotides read TGTGCCAGCAGCTTAACCAGGTACTATGGCTACACCTTC. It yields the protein CASSLTRYYGYTF.

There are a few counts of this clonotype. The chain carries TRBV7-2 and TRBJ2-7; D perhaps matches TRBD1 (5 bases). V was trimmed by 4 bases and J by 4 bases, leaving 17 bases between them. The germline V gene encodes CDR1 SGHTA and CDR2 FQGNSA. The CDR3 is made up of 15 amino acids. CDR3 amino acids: CASSSRNGQGYEQYF. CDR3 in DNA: TGTGCCAGCAGCTCTCGAAACGGGCAGGGATACGAGCAGTACTTC.

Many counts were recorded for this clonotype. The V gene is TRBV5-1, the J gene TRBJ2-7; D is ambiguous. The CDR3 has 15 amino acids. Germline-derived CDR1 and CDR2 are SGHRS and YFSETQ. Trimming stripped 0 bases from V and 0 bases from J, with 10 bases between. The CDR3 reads CASSLARSISYEQYF. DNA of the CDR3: TGCGCCAGCAGCTTGGCCCGCAGTATCTCCTACGAGCAGTACTTC.

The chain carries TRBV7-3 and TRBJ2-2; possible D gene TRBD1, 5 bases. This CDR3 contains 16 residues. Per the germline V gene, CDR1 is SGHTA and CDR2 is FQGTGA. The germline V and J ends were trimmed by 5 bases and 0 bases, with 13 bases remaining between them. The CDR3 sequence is CASSPRGGSNTGELFF. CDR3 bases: TGTGCCAGCAGCCCAAGGGGCGGATCGAACACCGGGGAGCTGTTTTTT.

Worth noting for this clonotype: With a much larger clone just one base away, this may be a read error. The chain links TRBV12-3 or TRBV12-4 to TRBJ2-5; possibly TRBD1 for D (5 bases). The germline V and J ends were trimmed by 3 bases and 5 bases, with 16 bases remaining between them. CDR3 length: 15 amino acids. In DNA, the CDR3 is TGTGCCAGCAGTTTTTGGACACAAAACCTCGAGACCCAGTACTTC. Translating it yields CASSFWTQNLETQYF.

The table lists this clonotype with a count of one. The CDR3 region has the DNA TGTGCCAGCAGCCAGATGGGACAGGAAGATCACGAGCAGTACTTC. Translating gives CASSQMGQEDHEQYF. This rearrangement joins TRBV3-1 to TRBJ2-7; 8 positions match TRBD1. Germline V gene lookup returns CDR1 LGHDT and CDR2 YNNKEL (reference sequence). The CDR3 loop spans 15 amino acids. Trimming took 3 bases from V and 5 from J; bases not matched to a gene: 9.

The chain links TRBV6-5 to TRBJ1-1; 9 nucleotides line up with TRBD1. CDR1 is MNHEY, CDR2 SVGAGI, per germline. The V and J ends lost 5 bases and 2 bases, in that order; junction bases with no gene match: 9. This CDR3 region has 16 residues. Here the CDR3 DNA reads TGTGCCAGCAGTCACCGGGGGACAGGGAGAAACACTGAAGCTTTCTTT. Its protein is CASSHRGTGRNTEAFF.

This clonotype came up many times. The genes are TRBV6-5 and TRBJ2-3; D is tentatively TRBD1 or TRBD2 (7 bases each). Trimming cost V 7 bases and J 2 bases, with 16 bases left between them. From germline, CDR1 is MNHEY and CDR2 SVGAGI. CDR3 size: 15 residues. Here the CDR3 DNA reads TGTGCCAGCATCGACAGGGAGGGACTCACAGATACGCAGTATTTT. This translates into CASIDREGLTDTQYF.

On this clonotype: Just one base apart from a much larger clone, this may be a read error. The CDR3 DNA reads TGCAGTGCTAGAGCCACTAGGCAGCTACAAGAGACCCAGTTCTTC. Translation gives CSARATRQLQETQFF. The chain couples TRBV20-1 to TRBJ2-1, with D possibly being TRBD2 (5 bases). V was trimmed by 1 base and J by 13 bases, leaving 23 bases between them. The CDR3 runs to 15 residues. Per the germline V gene, CDR1 is DFQATT and CDR2 is SNEGSKA (reference sequence).